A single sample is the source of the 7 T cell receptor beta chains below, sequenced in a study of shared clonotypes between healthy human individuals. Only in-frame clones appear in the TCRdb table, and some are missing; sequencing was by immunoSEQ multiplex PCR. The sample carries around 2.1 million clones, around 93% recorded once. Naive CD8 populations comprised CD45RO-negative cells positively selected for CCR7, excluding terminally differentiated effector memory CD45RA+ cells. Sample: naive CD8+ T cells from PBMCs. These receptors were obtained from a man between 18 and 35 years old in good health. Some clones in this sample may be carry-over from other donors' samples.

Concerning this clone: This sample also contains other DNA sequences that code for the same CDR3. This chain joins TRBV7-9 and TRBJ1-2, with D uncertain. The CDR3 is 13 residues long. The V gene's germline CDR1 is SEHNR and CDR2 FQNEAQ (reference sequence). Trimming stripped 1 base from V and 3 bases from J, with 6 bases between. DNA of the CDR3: TGTGCCAGCAGCTTAGTGGAGGACTATGGCTACACCTTC. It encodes CASSLVEDYGYTF.

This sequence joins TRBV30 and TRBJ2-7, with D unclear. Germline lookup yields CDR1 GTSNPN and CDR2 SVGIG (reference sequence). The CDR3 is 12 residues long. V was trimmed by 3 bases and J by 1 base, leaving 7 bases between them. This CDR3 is CAWRSDSYEQYF. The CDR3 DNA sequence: TGTGCCTGGAGGTCTGATTCCTACGAGCAGTACTTC.

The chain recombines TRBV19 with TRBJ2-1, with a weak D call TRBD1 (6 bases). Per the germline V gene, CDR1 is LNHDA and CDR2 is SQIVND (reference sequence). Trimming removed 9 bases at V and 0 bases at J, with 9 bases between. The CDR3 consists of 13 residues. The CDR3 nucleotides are TGTGCCAGCGGACAGTTCTCCTACAATGAGCAGTTCTTC. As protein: CASGQFSYNEQFF.

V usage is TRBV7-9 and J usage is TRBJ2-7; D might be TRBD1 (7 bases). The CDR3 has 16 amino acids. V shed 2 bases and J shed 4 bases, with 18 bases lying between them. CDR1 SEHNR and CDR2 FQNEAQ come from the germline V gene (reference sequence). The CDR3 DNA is TGTGCCAGCAGCTTAATAGACGCGGGACAGAGTTACGAGCAGTACTTC. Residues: CASSLIDAGQSYEQYF.

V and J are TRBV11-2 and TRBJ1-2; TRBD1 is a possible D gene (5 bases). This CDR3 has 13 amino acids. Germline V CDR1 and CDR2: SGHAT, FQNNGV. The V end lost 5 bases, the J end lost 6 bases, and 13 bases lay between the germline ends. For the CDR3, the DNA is TGTGCCAGCAGCCGACGGGGACGGGATGGCTACACCTTC. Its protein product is CASSRRGRDGYTF. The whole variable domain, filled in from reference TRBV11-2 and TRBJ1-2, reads EAGVAQSPRYKIIEKRQSVAFWCNPISGHATLYWYQQILGQGPKLLIQFQNNGVVDDSQLPKDRFSAERLKGVDSTLKIQPAKLEDSAVYLCASSRRGRDGYTFGSGTRLTVV.

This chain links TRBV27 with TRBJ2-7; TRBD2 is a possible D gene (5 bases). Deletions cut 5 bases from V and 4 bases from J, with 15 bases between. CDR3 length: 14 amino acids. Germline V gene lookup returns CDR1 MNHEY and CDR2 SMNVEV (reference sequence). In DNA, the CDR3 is TGTGCCAGCAGTCCACTAAACGAGGGTTACGAGCAGTACTTC. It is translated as CASSPLNEGYEQYF.

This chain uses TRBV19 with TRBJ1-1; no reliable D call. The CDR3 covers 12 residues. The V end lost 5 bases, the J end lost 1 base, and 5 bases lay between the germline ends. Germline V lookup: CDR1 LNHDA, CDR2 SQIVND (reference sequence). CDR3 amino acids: CASSAANTEAFF. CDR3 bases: TGTGCCAGTAGTGCAGCGAACACTGAAGCTTTCTTT.